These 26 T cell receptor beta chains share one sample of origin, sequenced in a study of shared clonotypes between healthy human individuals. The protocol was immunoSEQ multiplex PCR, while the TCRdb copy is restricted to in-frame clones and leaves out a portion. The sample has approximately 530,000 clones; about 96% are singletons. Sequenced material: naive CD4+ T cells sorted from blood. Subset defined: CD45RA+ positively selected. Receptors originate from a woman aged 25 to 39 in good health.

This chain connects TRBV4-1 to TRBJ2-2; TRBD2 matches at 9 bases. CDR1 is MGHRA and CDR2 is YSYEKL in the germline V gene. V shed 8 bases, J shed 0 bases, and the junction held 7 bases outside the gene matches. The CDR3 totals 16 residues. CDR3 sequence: CASRGRAGPNTGELFF. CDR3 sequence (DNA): TGCGCCAGCCGCGGGAGGGCCGGGCCGAACACCGGGGAGCTGTTTTTT.

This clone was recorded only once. CDR3 sequence: CASSEGRQGLPYEQYF. CDR3 in DNA: TGTGCCAGTAGTGAGGGGCGACAGGGATTACCCTACGAGCAGTACTTC. The J gene is TRBJ2-5, the V gene TRBV19; 7 bases map to TRBD1. The better agreement between TRBJ2-7 and the DNA end casts doubt on the J call. From germline, CDR1 is LNHDA and CDR2 SQIVND (reference sequence). The CDR3 runs to 16 residues.

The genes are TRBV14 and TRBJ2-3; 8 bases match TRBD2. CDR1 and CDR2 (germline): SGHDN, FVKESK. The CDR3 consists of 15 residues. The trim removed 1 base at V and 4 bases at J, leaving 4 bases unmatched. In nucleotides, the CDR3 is TGTGCCAGCAGCCAAGTGGCGGGAGGCTCAGATACGCAGTATTTT. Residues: CASSQVAGGSDTQYF.

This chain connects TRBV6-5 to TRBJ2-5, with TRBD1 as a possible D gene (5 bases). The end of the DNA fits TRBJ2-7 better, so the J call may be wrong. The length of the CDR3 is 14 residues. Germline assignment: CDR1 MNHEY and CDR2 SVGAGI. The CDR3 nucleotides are TGTGCCAGCAGTTACTCGACAGAAACCTACGAGCAGTACTTC. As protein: CASSYSTETYEQYF.

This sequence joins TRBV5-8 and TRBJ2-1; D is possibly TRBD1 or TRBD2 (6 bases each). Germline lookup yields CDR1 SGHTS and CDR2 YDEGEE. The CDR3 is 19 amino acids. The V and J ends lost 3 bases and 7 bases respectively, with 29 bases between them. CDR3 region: CASSWRDKGQKRIHNEQFF. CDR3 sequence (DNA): TGTGCCAGCAGCTGGCGGGACAAAGGACAGAAACGAATACATAATGAGCAGTTCTTC.

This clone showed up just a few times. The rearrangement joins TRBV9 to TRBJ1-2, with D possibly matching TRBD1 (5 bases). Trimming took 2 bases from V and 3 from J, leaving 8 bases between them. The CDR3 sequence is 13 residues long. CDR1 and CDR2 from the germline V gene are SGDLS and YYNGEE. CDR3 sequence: CASSVRADYGYTF. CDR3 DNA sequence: TGTGCCAGCAGCGTCAGGGCGGACTATGGCTACACCTTC.

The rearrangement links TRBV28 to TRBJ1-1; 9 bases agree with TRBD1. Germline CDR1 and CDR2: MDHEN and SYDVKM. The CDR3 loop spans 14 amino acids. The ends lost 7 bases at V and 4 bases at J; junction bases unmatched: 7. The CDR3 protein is CASTLPTGGTEAFF. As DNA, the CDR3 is TGTGCCAGCACCCTACCGACAGGGGGCACTGAAGCTTTCTTT.

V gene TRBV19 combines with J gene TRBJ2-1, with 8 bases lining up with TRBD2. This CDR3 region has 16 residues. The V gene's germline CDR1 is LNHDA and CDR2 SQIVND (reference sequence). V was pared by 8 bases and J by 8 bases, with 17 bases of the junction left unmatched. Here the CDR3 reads CASLGWAGGGKDEQFF. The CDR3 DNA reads TGTGCCAGTCTCGGTTGGGCGGGAGGAGGGAAGGATGAGCAGTTCTTC.

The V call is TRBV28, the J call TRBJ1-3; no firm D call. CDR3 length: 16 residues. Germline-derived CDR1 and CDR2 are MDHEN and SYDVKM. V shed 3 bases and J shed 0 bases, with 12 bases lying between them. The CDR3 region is CASSLIPEASGNTIYF. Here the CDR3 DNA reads TGTGCCAGCAGTTTGATCCCCGAGGCCTCTGGAAACACCATATATTTT.

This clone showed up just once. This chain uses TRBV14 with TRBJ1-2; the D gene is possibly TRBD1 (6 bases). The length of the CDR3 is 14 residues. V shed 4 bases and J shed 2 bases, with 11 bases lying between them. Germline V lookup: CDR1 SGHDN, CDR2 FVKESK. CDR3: CASSLKGTNYGYTF. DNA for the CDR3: TGTGCCAGCAGCCTTAAGGGGACAAACTATGGCTACACCTTC.

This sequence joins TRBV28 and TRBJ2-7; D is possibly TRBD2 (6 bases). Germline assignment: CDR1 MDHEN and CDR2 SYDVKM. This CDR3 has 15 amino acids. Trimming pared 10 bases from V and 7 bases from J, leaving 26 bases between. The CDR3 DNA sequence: TGTGCCACCAACGACGGTCCCCGGCCGGAGGGGGAGCAGTACTTC. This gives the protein CATNDGPRPEGEQYF.

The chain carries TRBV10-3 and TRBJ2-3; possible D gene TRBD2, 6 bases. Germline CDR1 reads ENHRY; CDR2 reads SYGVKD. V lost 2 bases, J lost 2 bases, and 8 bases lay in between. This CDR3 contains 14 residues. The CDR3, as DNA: TGTGCCATCAGTGAGCGGCGGGACACAGATACGCAGTATTTT. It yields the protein CAISERRDTDTQYF.

Written as DNA, the CDR3 is TGTGCCAGCAGCTTACGAGCTCCCTCCACATTGAACACCATATATTTT. Protein sequence: CASSLRAPSTLNTIYF. J is TRBJ1-3 and V is TRBV7-6; D is uncertain. The CDR3 spans 16 residues. Germline V lookup: CDR1 SGHVS, CDR2 FNYEAQ. V shed 2 bases and J shed 7 bases, with 18 bases lying between them. Supplemented by reference TRBV7-6 and TRBJ1-3, the full variable domain reads GAGVSQSPRYKVTKRGQDVALRCDPISGHVSLYWYRQALGQGPEFLTYFNYEAQQDKSGLPNDRFSAERPEGSISTLTIQRTEQRDSAMYRCASSLRAPSTLNTIYFGEGSWLTVV.

The CDR3: CASSLLTANTGELFF. Here the CDR3 DNA reads TGTGCCAGCAGCTTGCTGACCGCGAACACCGGGGAGCTGTTTTTT. This chain uses TRBV5-5 with TRBJ2-2, with D unresolved. Trimming took off 1 base at V and 0 bases at J, with 7 bases between the two ends. CDR3 length equals 15 residues. CDR1 is SGHKS, CDR2 YYEKEE, per germline (reference sequence).

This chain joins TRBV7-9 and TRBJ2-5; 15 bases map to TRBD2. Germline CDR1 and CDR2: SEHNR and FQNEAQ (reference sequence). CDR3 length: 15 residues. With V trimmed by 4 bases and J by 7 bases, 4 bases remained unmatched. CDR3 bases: TGTGCCAGCAGCTCGGGACTAGCGGGAGGTGGGACCCAGTACTTC. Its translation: CASSSGLAGGGTQYF.

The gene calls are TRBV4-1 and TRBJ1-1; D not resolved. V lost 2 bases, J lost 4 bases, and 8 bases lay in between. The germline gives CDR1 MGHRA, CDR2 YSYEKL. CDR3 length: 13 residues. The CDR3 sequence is CASSQLRSTEAFF. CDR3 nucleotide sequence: TGCGCCAGCAGCCAACTTCGGAGCACTGAAGCTTTCTTT.

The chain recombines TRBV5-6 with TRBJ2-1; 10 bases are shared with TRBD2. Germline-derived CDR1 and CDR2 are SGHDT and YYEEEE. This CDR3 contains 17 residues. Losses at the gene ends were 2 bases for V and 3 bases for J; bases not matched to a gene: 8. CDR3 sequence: CASSFQTSGLGYNEQFF. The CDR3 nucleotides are TGTGCCAGCAGCTTCCAGACTAGCGGGCTTGGCTACAATGAGCAGTTCTTC. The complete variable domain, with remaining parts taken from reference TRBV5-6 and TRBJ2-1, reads DAGVTQSPTHLIKTRGQQVTLRCSPKSGHDTVSWYQQALGQGPQFIFQYYEEEERQRGNFPDRFSGHQFPNYSSELNVNALLLGDSALYLCASSFQTSGLGYNEQFFGPGTRLTVL.

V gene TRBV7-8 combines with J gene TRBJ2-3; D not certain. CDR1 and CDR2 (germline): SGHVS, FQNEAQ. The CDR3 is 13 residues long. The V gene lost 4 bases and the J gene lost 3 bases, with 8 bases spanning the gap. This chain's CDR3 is CASSSLRTDTQYF. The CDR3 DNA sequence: TGTGCCAGCAGCTCTCTCCGTACAGATACGCAGTATTTT.

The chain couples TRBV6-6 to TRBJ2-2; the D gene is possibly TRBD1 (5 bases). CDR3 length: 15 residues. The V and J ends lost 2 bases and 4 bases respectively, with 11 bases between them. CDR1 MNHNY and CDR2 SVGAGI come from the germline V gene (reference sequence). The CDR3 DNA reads TGTGCCAGCAGTTACGGGCAGGGATCCACCGGGGAGCTGTTTTTT. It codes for CASSYGQGSTGELFF.

CDR3 DNA: TGTGCCAGCACCAAAGGTGCCTCTTGGGGCTACACCTTC. Its translation is CASTKGASWGYTF. The chain uses TRBV6-5 and TRBJ1-2, with D unclear. Deletions cut 7 bases from V and 8 bases from J, with 17 bases between. The CDR3 sequence is 13 residues long. Looked up from germline, CDR1 is MNHEY and CDR2 is SVGAGI.

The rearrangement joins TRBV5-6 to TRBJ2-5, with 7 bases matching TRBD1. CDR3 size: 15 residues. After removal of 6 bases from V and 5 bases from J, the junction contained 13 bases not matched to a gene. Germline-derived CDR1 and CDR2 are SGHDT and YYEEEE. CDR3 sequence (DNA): TGTGCCAGCATCAGTTTAGGGGGCTATTGGGAGACCCAGTACTTC. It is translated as CASISLGGYWETQYF.

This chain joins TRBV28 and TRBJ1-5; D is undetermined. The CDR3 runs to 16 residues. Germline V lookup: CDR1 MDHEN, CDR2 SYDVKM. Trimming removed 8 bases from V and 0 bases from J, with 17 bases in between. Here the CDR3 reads CASGVEGGYSNQPQHF. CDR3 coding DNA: TGTGCCAGCGGAGTTGAGGGTGGTTATAGCAATCAGCCCCAGCATTTT.

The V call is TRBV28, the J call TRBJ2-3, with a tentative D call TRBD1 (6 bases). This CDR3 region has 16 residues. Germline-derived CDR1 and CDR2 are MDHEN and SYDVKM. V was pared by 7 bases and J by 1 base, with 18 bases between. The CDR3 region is CASTETGPGRTDTQYF. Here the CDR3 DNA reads TGTGCCAGCACCGAGACAGGCCCAGGACGCACAGATACGCAGTATTTT.

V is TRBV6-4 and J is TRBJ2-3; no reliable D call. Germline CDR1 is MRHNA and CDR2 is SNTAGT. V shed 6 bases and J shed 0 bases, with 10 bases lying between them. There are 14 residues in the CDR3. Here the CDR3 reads CASSVSSSTDTQYF. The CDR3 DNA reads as TGTGCCAGCAGCGTTAGCAGTAGCACAGATACGCAGTATTTT.

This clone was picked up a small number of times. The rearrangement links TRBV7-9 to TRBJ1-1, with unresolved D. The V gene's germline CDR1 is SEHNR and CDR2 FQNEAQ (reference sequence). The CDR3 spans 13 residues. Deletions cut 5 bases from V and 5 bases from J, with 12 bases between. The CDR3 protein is CASSLEERTEAFF. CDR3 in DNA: TGTGCCAGCAGCCTGGAAGAGAGAACTGAAGCTTTCTTT. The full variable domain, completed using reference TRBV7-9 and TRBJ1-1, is DTGVSQNPRHKITKRGQNVTFRCDPISEHNRLYWYRQTLGQGPEFLTYFQNEAQLEKSRLLSDRFSAERPKGSFSTLEIQRTEQGDSAMYLCASSLEERTEAFFGQGTRLTVV.

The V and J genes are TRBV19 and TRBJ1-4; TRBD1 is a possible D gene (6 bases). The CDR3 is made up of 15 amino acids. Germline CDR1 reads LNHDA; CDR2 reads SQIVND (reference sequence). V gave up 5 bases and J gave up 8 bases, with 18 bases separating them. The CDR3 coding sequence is TGTGCCAGTAGTCTGCAGGGGCGGCAAGGAGAAAAACTGTTTTTT. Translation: CASSLQGRQGEKLFF.